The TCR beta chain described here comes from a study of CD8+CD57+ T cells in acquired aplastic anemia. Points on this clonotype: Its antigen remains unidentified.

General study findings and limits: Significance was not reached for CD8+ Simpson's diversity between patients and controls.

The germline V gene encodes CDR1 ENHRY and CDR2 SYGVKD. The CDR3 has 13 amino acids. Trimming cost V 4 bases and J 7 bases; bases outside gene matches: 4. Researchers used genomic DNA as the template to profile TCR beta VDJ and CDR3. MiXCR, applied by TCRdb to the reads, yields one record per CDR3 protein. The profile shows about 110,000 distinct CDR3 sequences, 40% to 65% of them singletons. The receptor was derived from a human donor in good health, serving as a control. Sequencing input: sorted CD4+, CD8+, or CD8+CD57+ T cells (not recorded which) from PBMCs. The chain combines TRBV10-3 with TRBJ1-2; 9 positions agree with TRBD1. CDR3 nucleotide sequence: TGTGCCATCAGTGTGCCGGGACAGGGTGGCTACACCTTC. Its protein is CAISVPGQGGYTF.